The rows below give T cell receptor beta chains drawn from one sample of a study of beta chain features in type 1 diabetes. Sequenced by immunoSEQ multiplex PCR; TCRdb stores in-frame clones only, minus some. The sample has some 140,000 clones; 9% to 9.5% are singletons. The sequencing input was central memory CD4+ T cells from blood. Receptors were obtained from a man in his late teens or twenties in good health. Both conserved end residues are part of each CDR3. The order of the fields is clone size, J gene, D gene, V gene, CDR3 DNA, CDR3 protein. D genes are given only for firm matches. The size entry is marked missing in some rows and otherwise reads once, few, many or a size class.

size: -
J: TRBJ2-2
D: TRBD1
V: TRBV9
DNA: TGTGCCAGCAGCTCCCGGACAGGGTACACCGGGGAGCTGTTTTTT
CDR3: CASSSRTGYTGELFF

size: few
J: TRBJ2-1
D: -
V: TRBV5-1
DNA: TGCGCCAGCAGCCCCCCGGGACTTCCGCATGAGCAGTTCTTC
CDR3: CASSPPGLPHEQFF

size: few
J: TRBJ2-6
D: -
V: TRBV12-2
DNA: TGTGCAAGTCGCGTCGGGGGTTGGGACTCTGGGGCCAACGTCCTGACTTTC
CDR3: CASRVGGWDSGANVLTF

size: -
J: TRBJ2-1
D: TRBD1
V: TRBV7-3
DNA: TGTGCCAGCAGCTTCCCGGGACAGGGTAGAAACAATGAGCAGTTCTTC
CDR3: CASSFPGQGRNNEQFF

size: -
J: TRBJ2-7
D: TRBD2
V: TRBV6-5
DNA: TGTGCCAGCAGTTCCGAAGCGGGGGGAATGTACTTC
CDR3: CASSSEAGGMYF

size: -
J: TRBJ1-4
D: -
V: TRBV30
DNA: TGTGCCTGGAGTCTTGGGAGGACTAATGAAAAACTGTTTTTT
CDR3: CAWSLGRTNEKLFF

size: few
J: TRBJ1-5
D: TRBD1
V: TRBV2
DNA: TGTGCCAGCCAGGGGGCTTATCAGCCCCAGCATTTT
CDR3: CASQGAYQPQHF

size: few
J: TRBJ1-6
D: -
V: TRBV10-3
DNA: TGTGCCATCAGTGAGGTCGGGGGGGCGTCCAATAATTCACCCCTCCACTTT
CDR3: CAISEVGGASNNSPLHF

size: few
J: TRBJ1-1
D: -
V: TRBV27
DNA: TGTGCCAGCAGTTCCCCCTTTGGTGGAGACACTGAAGCTTTCTTT
CDR3: CASSSPFGGDTEAFF

size: many
J: TRBJ2-1
D: TRBD2
V: TRBV10-3
DNA: TGTGCCATCAGTGGGGGACTAGCGGGGCCGAGCTCCTACAATGAGCAGTTCTTC
CDR3: CAISGGLAGPSSYNEQFF

size: few
J: TRBJ2-7
D: TRBD2
V: TRBV7-9
DNA: TGTGCCAGCAGCTTAGGGGCTAGCGGGGGGCTGATTACCTACGAGCAGTACTTC
CDR3: CASSLGASGGLITYEQYF

size: -
J: TRBJ1-2
D: TRBD1
V: TRBV6-5
DNA: TGTGCCAGCAGCGGGACAGGGGCTAACTATGGCTACACCTTC
CDR3: CASSGTGANYGYTF

size: few
J: TRBJ1-2
D: -
V: TRBV25-1
DNA: TGTGCCAGCAGTGAACAGGAAGGGGGTGGCTACACCTTC
CDR3: CASSEQEGGGYTF

size: -
J: TRBJ2-2
D: -
V: TRBV4-3
DNA: TGCGCCAGCAGCCAACGAGGGCACTCCCCAAACACCGGGGAGCTGTTTTTT
CDR3: CASSQRGHSPNTGELFF

size: -
J: TRBJ1-2
D: TRBD1
V: TRBV28
DNA: TGTGCCAGCAGGAGACAGGGTAGTGGCTACACCTTC
CDR3: CASRRQGSGYTF

size: -
J: TRBJ2-7
D: -
V: TRBV7-8
DNA: TGTGCCAGCAGCTACGGGGAAGCGGACGAGCAGTACTTC
CDR3: CASSYGEADEQYF

size: -
J: TRBJ1-2
D: -
V: TRBV4-1
DNA: TGCGCCAGCAGCCAAGCAGGGGTCGGCTATGGCTACACCTTC
CDR3: CASSQAGVGYGYTF

size: few
J: TRBJ2-1
D: -
V: TRBV7-2
DNA: TGTGCCAGCAGCTTTCGAGGGAGTGAGCAGTTCTTC
CDR3: CASSFRGSEQFF

size: many
J: TRBJ2-5
D: -
V: TRBV29-1
DNA: TGCAGCGTTGTTACAGGGTGGCAAGAGACCCAGTACTTC
CDR3: CSVVTGWQETQYF

size: -
J: TRBJ2-5
D: -
V: TRBV5-6
DNA: TGTGCCAGCAGCCAAAAGACAGGTCTGGAGACCCAGTACTTC
CDR3: CASSQKTGLETQYF

size: -
J: TRBJ2-1
D: TRBD2
V: TRBV7-9
DNA: TGTGCCAGCAGTAAGGGGGGGACTAGGAACAATGAGCAGTTCTTC
CDR3: CASSKGGTRNNEQFF

size: many
J: TRBJ2-7
D: -
V: TRBV6-6
DNA: TGTGCCAGCAGTTACGGGCAGTACTACGAGCAGTACTTC
CDR3: CASSYGQYYEQYF

size: -
J: TRBJ1-5
D: TRBD1
V: TRBV5-1
DNA: TGCGCCAGCAGCCCCATGGGACAGACTACGGGCAATCAGCCCCAGCATTTT
CDR3: CASSPMGQTTGNQPQHF

size: -
J: TRBJ1-4
D: TRBD1
V: TRBV7-2
DNA: TGTGCCAGCAGCCCGTTGACAGGGAATGAAAAACTGTTTTTT
CDR3: CASSPLTGNEKLFF

size: -
J: TRBJ2-1
D: TRBD2
V: TRBV5-5
DNA: TGTGCCAGCAGCCCGGTGGCCGGACTAGCGGCCTACAATGAGCAGTTCTTC
CDR3: CASSPVAGLAAYNEQFF

size: -
J: TRBJ1-3
D: -
V: TRBV27
DNA: TGTGCCAGCAGTTTAACAGGCCCTTTTGGAAACACCATATATTTT
CDR3: CASSLTGPFGNTIYF

size: few
J: TRBJ1-4
D: -
V: TRBV20-1
DNA: TGCAGTGCTAGTGAGGAAAAACTGTTTTTT
CDR3: CSASEEKLFF

size: -
J: TRBJ1-2
D: -
V: TRBV2
DNA: TGTGCCAGCAGTGACAGGGTGCTTGGCTACACCTTC
CDR3: CASSDRVLGYTF

size: -
J: TRBJ2-7
D: -
V: TRBV5-5
DNA: TGTGCCAGCAGTCGACAGGACCCCCGGGACGAGCAGTACTTC
CDR3: CASSRQDPRDEQYF

size: -
J: TRBJ2-3
D: -
V: TRBV7-2
DNA: TGTGCCAGCAGCTCAGAGGGAACAGATACGCAGTATTTT
CDR3: CASSSEGTDTQYF

size: few
J: TRBJ2-5
D: TRBD1
V: TRBV29-1
DNA: TGCAGCGTTTCCGGGACAGCAGCGGAGACCCAGTACTTC
CDR3: CSVSGTAAETQYF

size: -
J: TRBJ1-6
D: TRBD1
V: TRBV18
DNA: TGTGCCAGCTCAATGCTGACAGGGGACAATTCACCCCTCCACTTT
CDR3: CASSMLTGDNSPLHF

size: few
J: TRBJ1-5
D: -
V: TRBV20-1
DNA: TGCAGTGCGCAGACAGATCAGCCCCAGCATTTT
CDR3: CSAQTDQPQHF

size: -
J: TRBJ2-7
D: TRBD2
V: TRBV6-6
DNA: TGTGCCAGCAGTGCTAGCGGGGGAGGCGAGCAGTACTTC
CDR3: CASSASGGGEQYF

size: -
J: TRBJ2-5
D: TRBD2
V: TRBV5-1
DNA: TGCGCCAGCAGCGCCACTAGCGGGGGGAACCAAGAGACCCAGTACTTC
CDR3: CASSATSGGNQETQYF

size: -
J: TRBJ1-5
D: TRBD1
V: TRBV27
DNA: TGTGCCAGCAGCGACAGGGAAGGTAGCAATCAGCCCCAGCATTTT
CDR3: CASSDREGSNQPQHF

size: -
J: TRBJ2-5
D: TRBD2
V: TRBV4-3
DNA: TGCGCCAGCAGCCAAGATTTGGCTAGCGGACAAGAGACCCAGTACTTC
CDR3: CASSQDLASGQETQYF

size: -
J: TRBJ2-3
D: TRBD2
V: TRBV4-2
DNA: TGTGCCAGCAGCCCCGGGAGGATCAGCTATGGCACAGATACGCAGTATTTT
CDR3: CASSPGRISYGTDTQYF

size: few
J: TRBJ1-6
D: -
V: TRBV7-9
DNA: TGTGCCAGCAGCTTAGAGCCGTCACCCCTCCACTTT
CDR3: CASSLEPSPLHF

size: -
J: TRBJ2-6
D: TRBD1
V: TRBV7-9
DNA: TGTGCCAGCAGCCTCCAAGACAGGGCCTCTGGGGCCAACGTCCTGACTTTC
CDR3: CASSLQDRASGANVLTF

size: -
J: TRBJ1-5
D: -
V: TRBV19
DNA: TGTGCCAGTCGACCTAGGAGTATTAGCAATCAGCCCCAGCATTTT
CDR3: CASRPRSISNQPQHF

size: many
J: TRBJ2-1
D: TRBD2
V: TRBV9
DNA: TGTGCCAGCAGCGCAGGACTAGTGACGCACAATGAGCAGTTCTTC
CDR3: CASSAGLVTHNEQFF

size: -
J: TRBJ2-6
D: TRBD1
V: TRBV5-4
DNA: TGTGCCAGCAGCTTGGGCCGCAGGGGGCTTTCCTCTGGGGCCAACGTCCTGACTTTC
CDR3: CASSLGRRGLSSGANVLTF

size: -
J: TRBJ2-1
D: TRBD1
V: TRBV2
DNA: TGTGCCAGCAGAGAGACAGGGGGCCCGAACAATGAGCAGTTCTTC
CDR3: CASRETGGPNNEQFF

size: -
J: TRBJ2-3
D: TRBD2
V: TRBV5-1
DNA: TGCGCCAGCAGCTTGGTTCTAGCGGGGGGCACAGATACGCAGTATTTT
CDR3: CASSLVLAGGTDTQYF

size: few
J: TRBJ1-5
D: -
V: TRBV19
DNA: TGTGCCAGTAGTCCTCATAAGGGACTTAGCAATCAGCCCCAGCATTTT
CDR3: CASSPHKGLSNQPQHF

size: -
J: TRBJ2-5
D: TRBD1
V: TRBV6-1
DNA: TGTGCCAGCCGGGACAGGGTACAAGAGACCCAGTACTTC
CDR3: CASRDRVQETQYF

size: few
J: TRBJ2-7
D: TRBD2
V: TRBV7-2
DNA: TGTGCCAGCAGCTTAGCACGGGGCGGGGGGCCCTCCTACGAGCAGTACTTC
CDR3: CASSLARGGGPSYEQYF

size: -
J: TRBJ2-2
D: TRBD2
V: TRBV2
DNA: TGTGCCAGCAGTGAACGGGAGGCGAACACCGGGGAGCTGTTTTTT
CDR3: CASSEREANTGELFF

size: -
J: TRBJ1-5
D: -
V: TRBV6-6
DNA: TGTGCCAGCAGTTACTCGGGGGCAGGGGCCAATCAGCCCCAGCATTTT
CDR3: CASSYSGAGANQPQHF

size: few
J: TRBJ1-2
D: -
V: TRBV5-1
DNA: TGCGCCAGCAGCAAGGACAGTGCGGGCTACACCTTC
CDR3: CASSKDSAGYTF

size: -
J: TRBJ2-7
D: -
V: TRBV6-6
DNA: TGTGCCAGCAGTTATCCCACTGTAACCTACGAGCAGTACTTC
CDR3: CASSYPTVTYEQYF

size: -
J: TRBJ2-3
D: -
V: TRBV27
DNA: TGTGCCAGCAGTTTATTCGCAGAGGGCGCAGATACGCAGTATTTT
CDR3: CASSLFAEGADTQYF

size: -
J: TRBJ1-6
D: TRBD1
V: TRBV7-2
DNA: TGTGCCAGCAGCCCAGATCCGGACAGGGCCCGGTCACCCCTCCACTTT
CDR3: CASSPDPDRARSPLHF